The 9 T cell receptor beta chains below come from one sample, sequenced in a study of T cell repertoires in cytomegalovirus infection (dated by TCRdb to the late 2010s). Sequencer: Illumina HiSeq 1500. TCRdb reworked the public reads: Q25 trimming with fastp, MiXCR clone assembly, productive beta chains retained. Rows matching on CDR3 protein sequence are summarized as one entry with the most common DNA and genes. This sample gives 200,000 to 250,000 distinct CDR3 sequences in total; 22% of them show up just once. The top ten constitute roughly 18% of the sample. The sequencing sample was made of CD8+ T cells from PBMCs. The source of these receptors is a human donor in good health (CMV status not recorded). Some clones in this sample may be carry-over from other donors' samples.

The V call is TRBV19, the J call TRBJ1-1; 7 bases map to TRBD1. The CDR3 has 14 amino acids. CDR1 and CDR2 (germline): LNHDA, SQIVND (reference sequence). V shed 5 bases, J shed 3 bases, and the junction held 6 bases outside the gene matches. CDR3 nucleotide sequence: TGTGCCAGTAGTGAAGACAGGGCGTACACTGAAGCTTTCTTT. Its translation is CASSEDRAYTEAFF.

This clonotype was counted ten times or more. This chain uses TRBV7-2 with TRBJ1-5; 9 bases map to TRBD1. The length of the CDR3 is 17 residues. The trim removed 1 base at V and 1 base at J, leaving 5 bases unmatched. Germline lookup yields CDR1 SGHTA and CDR2 FQGNSA. CDR3 nucleotide sequence: TGTGCCAGCAGCTTAGAGACAGGGGGATGGAGCAATCAGCCCCAGCATTTT. As protein: CASSLETGGWSNQPQHF.

This clonotype was seen once. The V and J genes are TRBV2 and TRBJ2-7; D not resolved. This CDR3 contains 14 residues. The V gene lost 4 bases and the J gene lost 2 bases, with 12 bases spanning the gap. From germline, CDR1 is SNHLY and CDR2 FYNNEI. In nucleotides, the CDR3 is TGTGCCAGCAGTGTCCCGACGGGCCCCTACGAGCAGTACTTC. Translation: CASSVPTGPYEQYF.

The sample holds many counts of this clonotype. The CDR3 is CASSSLAGGTVEQYF. The CDR3 DNA reads TGTGCCAGCAGCTCTTTAGCGGGGGGGACGGTAGAGCAGTACTTC. The gene calls are TRBV7-6 and TRBJ2-7; 11 bases line up with TRBD2. The V segment lost 4 bases and the J segment 7 bases; nucleotides outside the gene matches: 9. The CDR3 totals 15 residues. The germline CDR1 and CDR2 sequences are SGHVS and FNYEAQ.

The chain links TRBV2 to TRBJ2-1; D uncertain. Trimming left V 7 bases short and J 0 bases short, with 10 bases between. Per germline, CDR1 SNHLY and CDR2 FYNNEI. The CDR3 runs to 14 residues. CDR3 in amino acids: CASTEADSYNEQFF. In nucleotides, the CDR3 is TGTGCCAGCACCGAGGCGGACTCCTACAATGAGCAGTTCTTC.

The CDR3 spells CASSAGHPSGANVLTF. The CDR3 DNA is TGTGCCAGCAGCGCGGGACACCCCTCTGGGGCCAACGTCCTGACTTTC. This chain joins TRBV9 and TRBJ2-6, with a weak D call TRBD1 (6 bases). Germline assignment: CDR1 SGDLS and CDR2 YYNGEE. The CDR3 extends over 16 amino acids. Between the trimmed V and J ends, which lost 3 bases and 0 bases, there was a span of 10 bases.

This clonotype was observed at least ten times. This chain connects TRBV25-1 to TRBJ1-1; D possibly corresponds to TRBD1 (5 bases). Trimming removed 2 bases from V and 0 bases from J, with 10 bases in between. CDR3 size: 15 residues. From germline, CDR1 is MGHDK and CDR2 SYGVNS. CDR3 coding DNA: TGTGCCAGCAGTGAAGACCGGGGGTTGAACACTGAAGCTTTCTTT. Translation gives CASSEDRGLNTEAFF. Together with reference TRBV25-1 and TRBJ1-1, the CDR3 gives the full variable domain: EADIYQTPRYLVIGTGKKITLECSQTMGHDKMYWYQQDPGMELHLIHYSYGVNSTEKGDLSSESTVSRIRTEHFPLTLESARPSHTSQYLCASSEDRGLNTEAFFGQGTRLTVV.

By sample fraction, this clonotype is large. The V and J genes are TRBV7-9 and TRBJ2-7; 10 bases are shared with TRBD1. J was trimmed by 4 bases and V by 6 bases; bases with no gene match: 12. The V gene's germline CDR1 is SEHNR and CDR2 FQNEAQ (reference sequence). The length of the CDR3 is 16 residues. CDR3 in DNA: TGTGCCAGCAGTCCTTCCGGCGGACAGGGGGATTACGAGCAGTACTTC. This codes for CASSPSGGQGDYEQYF.

This clonotype appeared a few times. This sequence joins TRBV3-1 and TRBJ2-3, with 10 positions matching TRBD2. CDR3 size: 19 residues. The junction had 13 bases not matched to a gene; V was cut back by 0 bases and J by 4 bases. Germline CDR1 LGHDT, CDR2 YNNKEL (reference sequence). The CDR3 here is CASSQDNKELAGPSDTQYF. The DNA for the CDR3 is TGTGCCAGCAGCCAAGATAATAAGGAACTAGCGGGGCCCTCAGATACGCAGTATTTT.